Shown below are 7 T cell receptor beta chains from a single sample sequenced in a study of T-cell reconstitution after alpha-beta-depleted transplantation in children. Unique molecular identifiers were incorporated into the prepared TCRbeta library. TCRdb recomputed calls from the PCR reads with MiXCR, one row per CDR3 protein. The data show around 240,000 distinct CDR3 sequences, over 9.5% seen once. This specimen was PBMCs from the stem cell graft donor, taken from the stem cell graft. These receptor sequences come from a human donor who donated a stem cell graft to a child with SCID.

This clonotype was found many times. The chain has TRBV6-2 or TRBV6-3 and TRBJ1-2; D is possibly TRBD1 (6 bases). This CDR3 spans 15 amino acids. In germline, CDR1 is MNHEY, CDR2 SVGEGT. CDR3 sequence: CATDGDNIRSWGYTF. The CDR3, as DNA: TGTGCAACCGACGGGGACAACATCCGTTCATGGGGCTACACCTTC.

There are many counts of this clonotype. The chain couples TRBV6-5 to TRBJ2-6; maybe TRBD1 (5 bases). This CDR3 has 17 residues. V shed 2 bases and J shed 0 bases, with 11 bases lying between them. CDR1 MNHEY and CDR2 SVGAGI come from the germline V gene. This CDR3 is CASSYRQGGSGANVLTF. CDR3 DNA: TGTGCCAGCAGTTACCGCCAGGGTGGCTCTGGGGCCAACGTCCTGACTTTC.

Many counts were recorded for this clonotype. This chain uses TRBV20-1 with TRBJ2-2, with 9 bases that match TRBD1. J was trimmed by 2 bases and V by 3 bases; bases with no gene match: 1. The CDR3 is 14 amino acids. Germline CDR1 and CDR2: DFQATT and SNEGSKA (reference sequence). This CDR3 reads CSASTGGNTGELFF. The CDR3, as DNA: TGCAGTGCTAGCACAGGGGGCAACACCGGGGAGCTGTTTTTT.

In its sample, this clonotype was seen a few times. This rearrangement joins TRBV29-1 to TRBJ2-5; either TRBD1 or TRBD2 may supply D (6 bases each). The CDR3 sequence is 12 residues long. The germline gives CDR1 SQVTM, CDR2 ANQGSEA. V lost 8 bases and J lost 4, with 14 bases in between. The CDR3 loop is CSSSGGPETQYF. The DNA for the CDR3 is TGCAGCTCTTCTGGGGGGCCAGAGACCCAGTACTTC.

This clonotype was detected ten times or more. The CDR3 DNA reads as TGTGCCAGCAGTTTATATAGCGGGGGGGCCTACAATGAGCAGTTCTTC. It specifies CASSLYSGGAYNEQFF. The V gene is TRBV27, the J gene TRBJ2-1; 11 positions match TRBD2. This CDR3 has 16 amino acids. CDR1 is MNHEY, CDR2 SMNVEV, per germline (reference sequence). Trimming removed 1 base from V and 2 bases from J; junction bases left unmatched: 1.

This clonotype was counted at least ten times. The rearrangement joins TRBV19 to TRBJ2-1; 10 nucleotides line up with TRBD1. V lost 0 bases, J lost 8 bases, and 7 bases stayed unmatched. The CDR3 consists of 16 residues. CDR1 LNHDA and CDR2 SQIVND come from the germline V gene (reference sequence). The CDR3 DNA reads TGTGCCAGTAGTATAGATTGGGGACAGGGGCGAGATGAGCAGTTCTTC. This sequence encodes CASSIDWGQGRDEQFF.

The V and J genes are TRBV20-1 and TRBJ1-1, with 9 bases lining up with TRBD1. Germline assignment: CDR1 DFQATT and CDR2 SNEGSKA (reference sequence). The J segment lost 1 base and the V segment lost 0 bases, leaving 9 bases of the junction unmatched. This CDR3 has 17 amino acids. The CDR3, as DNA: TGCAGTGCTAGAGATTCGGCGCGGACAGGGGCGAACACTGAAGCTTTCTTT. Its protein product is CSARDSARTGANTEAFF.